This TCR beta chain emerged from a study of cytomegalovirus exposure and HLA in healthy donors. A note on this clone: What it binds is not known.

Per germline, CDR1 ENHRY and CDR2 SYGVKD. J was trimmed by 5 bases and V by 7 bases; bases with no gene match: 4. The CDR3 runs 13 residues. Study-wide results and caveats: Within a later analysis, the majority of CMV-associated TCR beta chains appeared HLA-restricted.

The PCR had 60 Vbeta and 13 Jbeta primers. Sequencing used immunoSEQ multiplex PCR; TCRdb keeps in-frame clones, though not all of them. The sample records nearly 95,000 clones, less than 10% being singletons. The J gene is TRBJ1-1, the V gene TRBV10-3; 10 positions match TRBD1. The receptor comes from a man aged 45-60 years in good health and CMV-seronegative. The sample taken for sequencing was PBMCs. The CDR3 region is CAIMGQGLTEAFF. The CDR3 DNA is TGTGCCATCATGGGACAGGGGTTGACTGAAGCTTTCTTT.